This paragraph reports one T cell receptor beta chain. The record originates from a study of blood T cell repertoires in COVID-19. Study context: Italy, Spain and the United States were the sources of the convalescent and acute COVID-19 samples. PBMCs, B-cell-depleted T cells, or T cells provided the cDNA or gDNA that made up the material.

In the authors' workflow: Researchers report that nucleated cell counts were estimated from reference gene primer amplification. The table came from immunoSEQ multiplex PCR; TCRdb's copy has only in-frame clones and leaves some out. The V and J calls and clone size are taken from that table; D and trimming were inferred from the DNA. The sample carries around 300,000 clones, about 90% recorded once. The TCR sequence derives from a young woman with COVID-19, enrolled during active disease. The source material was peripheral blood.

DNA of the CDR3: TGCAGCGTACCAACCCCTAGAGCTGAAGAGACCCAGTACTTC. Protein sequence: CSVPTPRAEETQYF. The J gene is TRBJ2-5, the V gene TRBV29-1; D remains unclear. Trimming cost V 6 bases and J 3 bases, with 17 bases left between them. Germline CDR1 SQVTM, CDR2 ANQGSEA. The CDR3 sequence is 14 residues long.